These T cell receptor beta chains were read from a single sample in a study of blood T cell repertoires in COVID-19. This table comes from immunoSEQ multiplex PCR, and its TCRdb copy is limited to in-frame clones, with some not included. The table includes about 120,000 clones, 70% to 90% detected once. Material for sequencing was peripheral blood. The receptors come from a man between 25 and 39 years old with acute or convalescent COVID-19. The CDR3 runs from the conserved cysteine through the conserved F or W. A D gene is named only where the DNA matches it firmly. Expanded clones get a size class; other rows say once, few or many, or leave the size out.

cdr3_length,j_call,d_call,v_call,clone_size,cdr3_nt,cdr3_aa
14,TRBJ2-3,TRBD2,TRBV19,once,TGTGCCAGTAGGGAGCGGGGAGGCACAGATACGCAGTATTTT,CASRERGGTDTQYF
14,TRBJ2-3,NA,TRBV19,NA,TGTGCCAGTAGTGCGGGACAGTCCACAGATACGCAGTATTTT,CASSAGQSTDTQYF
15,TRBJ2-6,NA,TRBV5-1,few,TGCGCCAGCAGCGGAGGGGATCCTGGGGCCAACGTCCTGACTTTC,CASSGGDPGANVLTF
19,TRBJ2-2,TRBD2,TRBV7-6,NA,TGTGCCAGCAGCTTAGTCCCTAGCGGGGGGGCCGGGAACACCGGGGAGCTGTTTTTT,CASSLVPSGGAGNTGELFF
15,TRBJ2-2,NA,TRBV30,NA,TGTGCCTGGAGTGACCGCAGTCGTAATACCGGGGAGCTGTTTTTT,CAWSDRSRNTGELFF
14,TRBJ2-3,NA,TRBV24-1,many,TGTGCCACCAGCCCTACCGAAGGCACAGATACGCAGTATTTT,CATSPTEGTDTQYF
16,TRBJ1-1,NA,TRBV6-1,NA,TGTGCCAGCAGTGGGCCTTTGGGGCGTGTTAACACTGAAGCTTTCTTT,CASSGPLGRVNTEAFF
16,TRBJ2-3,TRBD2,TRBV9,NA,TGTGCCAGCAGCGTCCCTCTAGCGGGACGCACAGATACGCAGTATTTT,CASSVPLAGRTDTQYF
16,TRBJ1-1,TRBD1,TRBV5-6,NA,TGTGCCAGCAGCTTGGTTGGGACAGGGATGAACACTGAAGCTTTCTTT,CASSLVGTGMNTEAFF
15,TRBJ2-3,TRBD1,TRBV6-5,NA,TGTGCCAGCAGTTTAACAGGGGCTAGCACAGATACGCAGTATTTT,CASSLTGASTDTQYF
16,TRBJ1-3,TRBD1,TRBV3-1/TRBV3-2,NA,TGTGCCAGCAGCCGCTACTGGGACAGCTCTGGAAACACCATATATTTT,CASSRYWDSSGNTIYF
14,TRBJ2-1,TRBD2,TRBV27,NA,TGTGCCAGCAGTTTAACGAGCGGGGGAGATAAGCAGTTCTTC,CASSLTSGGDKQFF
15,TRBJ1-2,NA,TRBV7-8,NA,TGTGCCAGCAGCTTAGGGGGGCAGGGTGTTTATGGCTACACCTTC,CASSLGGQGVYGYTF
17,TRBJ1-1,NA,TRBV3-1/TRBV3-2,NA,TGTGCCAGCAGCCAAGATAACTCTCCAGGGATGAACACTGAAGCTTTCTTT,CASSQDNSPGMNTEAFF
14,TRBJ2-7,NA,TRBV11-2,NA,TGTGCCAGCAGCTTAGATAACAGGGTAGACGAGCAGTACTTC,CASSLDNRVDEQYF
13,TRBJ1-5,NA,TRBV12-3/TRBV12-4,NA,TGTGCCAGCAGTCTTCAGCGGGAACAGCCCCAGCATTTT,CASSLQREQPQHF
16,TRBJ1-1,TRBD1,TRBV6-2/TRBV6-3,NA,TGTGCCAGCAGTTACCACAATTTAGGACAGGGCCCTGAAGCTTTCTTT,CASSYHNLGQGPEAFF
15,TRBJ1-1,TRBD1,TRBV7-6,NA,TGTGCCAGCAGCTGGACAGGGGGGATGAACACTGAAGCTTTCTTT,CASSWTGGMNTEAFF
13,TRBJ2-7,TRBD1,TRBV6-5,NA,TGTGCCAGCAGGGACAGGGGTACCTACGAGCAGTACTTC,CASRDRGTYEQYF
15,TRBJ1-3,NA,TRBV3-1/TRBV3-2,NA,TGTGCCAGCAGCCAAGGAGTGAACTCTGGAAACACCATATATTTT,CASSQGVNSGNTIYF
14,TRBJ1-2,TRBD1,TRBV5-1,NA,TGCGCCAGCAGCCCAGGACAGGCCTTGGATGGCTACACCTTC,CASSPGQALDGYTF
14,TRBJ1-1,TRBD1,TRBV29-1,NA,TGCAGCGCGAAGACAGGGACAATGAACACTGAAGCTTTCTTT,CSAKTGTMNTEAFF
17,TRBJ2-7,TRBD2,TRBV3-1/TRBV3-2,NA,TGTGCCAGCAGCCAAGGCTCTAGCGGTAAGCCTATCTACGAGCAGTACTTC,CASSQGSSGKPIYEQYF